A single sample is the source of the 24 T cell receptor beta chains below, sequenced in a study of blood T cell repertoires in COVID-19. Produced via immunoSEQ multiplex PCR; TCRdb's table is partial and in-frame only. Of roughly 68,000 clones in the sample, roughly 85% are singletons; the top ten hold roughly 24%. Material for sequencing was peripheral blood. Source of these receptors: a man over 45 with acute or convalescent COVID-19.

This sequence joins TRBV27 and TRBJ1-5; no clear D gene. The CDR3 runs 13 residues. CDR1 is MNHEY, CDR2 SMNVEV, per germline (reference sequence). Trimming took 8 bases from V and 0 from J, leaving 8 bases between them. In DNA form, the CDR3 reads TGTGCCAGCGGCTACAGTAGCAATCAGCCCCAGCATTTT. Translated: CASGYSSNQPQHF.

V is TRBV5-1 and J is TRBJ2-1, with 9 nucleotides matching TRBD1. This CDR3 comprises 15 residues. J gave up 4 bases and V 6 bases, and 8 bases lay outside the gene matches. Germline V gene lookup returns CDR1 SGHRS and CDR2 YFSETQ. The CDR3 region is CASTRTGGNYNEQFF. DNA for the CDR3: TGCGCCAGCACGCGAACAGGGGGCAATTACAATGAGCAGTTCTTC.

The rearrangement uses TRBV11-2 and TRBJ2-7, with TRBD1 matching 7 bases. This CDR3 spans 15 amino acids. With V trimmed by 0 bases and J by 2 bases, 4 bases remained unmatched. CDR1 and CDR2 (germline): SGHAT, FQNNGV. The CDR3 DNA follows: TGTGCCAGCAGCTTAGATTCTGGGACAGCCTACGAGCAGTACTTC. Its protein product is CASSLDSGTAYEQYF.

The chain is built from TRBV5-1 and TRBJ2-7, with TRBD2 matching over 12 bases. Germline assignment: CDR1 SGHRS and CDR2 YFSETQ. The CDR3 spans 15 residues. J was trimmed by 5 bases and V by 4 bases; bases with no gene match: 7. Written as DNA, the CDR3 is TGCGCCAGCAGCGCCCTAGCGGGGGGGGAAGACGAGCAGTACTTC. As protein: CASSALAGGEDEQYF.

The chain has TRBV5-1 and TRBJ1-5, with TRBD1 as a possible D gene (6 bases). CDR1 is SGHRS, CDR2 YFSETQ, per germline. The V end was cut by 2 bases, the J end by 4 bases, with 13 bases between. The CDR3 covers 15 residues. The CDR3 nucleotides are TGCGCCAGCAGCTTTGCAGGGGCCCCGAATCAGCCCCAGCATTTT. Translation gives CASSFAGAPNQPQHF.

This rearrangement joins TRBV9 to TRBJ2-2, with D possibly being TRBD1 (5 bases). This CDR3 has 16 residues. CDR1 is SGDLS and CDR2 is YYNGEE in the germline V gene. V shed 2 bases and J shed 0 bases, with 11 bases lying between them. The CDR3 DNA reads as TGTGCCAGCAGCGTCAGACAGAGACCGAACACCGGGGAGCTGTTTTTT. Amino acid sequence: CASSVRQRPNTGELFF.

The chain combines TRBV25-1 with TRBJ2-2, with D tentatively TRBD1 (6 bases). Trimming stripped 2 bases from V and 4 bases from J, with 11 bases between. CDR3 length equals 15 residues. The germline V gene has CDR1 MGHDK and CDR2 SYGVNS. CDR3 bases: TGTGCCAGCAGTGAAGGGACACGGAGCACCGGGGAGCTGTTTTTT. Translation: CASSEGTRSTGELFF.

The chain carries TRBV7-2 and TRBJ1-4, with D tentatively TRBD1 (5 bases). Trimming stripped 2 bases from V and 0 bases from J, with 10 bases between. Germline V gives CDR1 SGHTA, CDR2 FQGNSA. CDR3 length: 16 amino acids. Here the CDR3 reads CASSLYAGATNEKLFF. The CDR3 region has the DNA TGTGCCAGCAGCTTATATGCGGGGGCAACTAATGAAAAACTGTTTTTT.

V and J are TRBV11-2 and TRBJ2-5, with no clear D. This CDR3 has 13 residues. Germline CDR1 and CDR2: SGHAT and FQNNGV. V was pared by 4 bases and J by 5 bases, with 11 bases between. CDR3 coding DNA: TGTGCCAGCAGCTCCCCTAGTCTGGAGACCCAGTACTTC. Translation: CASSSPSLETQYF.

The chain employs TRBV24-1 and TRBJ2-7; 9 bases line up with TRBD1. Germline CDR1 KGHDR, CDR2 SFDVKD. V lost 1 base, J lost 5 bases, and 8 bases stayed unmatched. This CDR3 is built from 16 residues. CDR3 bases: TGTGCCACCAGTGATTTTCCCGGACAGGGGAGGGACGAGCAGTACTTC. Translation: CATSDFPGQGRDEQYF.

This clone showed up just a few times. This chain joins TRBV10-2 and TRBJ2-7; 10 bases fit TRBD2. The J segment lost 2 bases and the V segment lost 4 bases, leaving 8 bases of the junction unmatched. The CDR3 has 16 residues. The V gene's germline CDR1 is WSHSY and CDR2 SAAADI. The CDR3 nucleotides are TGCGCCAGCAGTGTTGTTACTAGCGGGGAGCCCTACGAGCAGTACTTC. It specifies CASSVVTSGEPYEQYF.

This clone was found once. The chain combines TRBV7-3 with TRBJ2-3, with TRBD2 identical over 8 bases. Trimming cost V 4 bases and J 0 bases; bases outside gene matches: 6. Germline V gene data show CDR1 as SGHTA and CDR2 as FQGTGA. The CDR3 has 16 amino acids. The CDR3 here is CASSSNSGASTDTQYF. The DNA for the CDR3 is TGTGCCAGCAGCTCCAATAGCGGGGCAAGCACAGATACGCAGTATTTT.

The rearrangement uses TRBV7-9 and TRBJ2-3, with D possibly TRBD2 on 6 matching bases. The CDR3 consists of 13 residues. The V end lost 3 bases, the J end lost 5 bases, and 9 bases lay between the germline ends. Germline V gene lookup returns CDR1 SEHNR and CDR2 FQNEAQ (reference sequence). In DNA, the CDR3 is TGTGCCAGCAGCTTCGCGGAGGGAGATACGCAGTATTTT. It is translated as CASSFAEGDTQYF. The full variable domain, completed using reference TRBV7-9 and TRBJ2-3, is DTGVSQNPRHKITKRGQNVTFRCDPISEHNRLYWYRQTLGQGPEFLTYFQNEAQLEKSRLLSDRFSAERPKGSFSTLEIQRTEQGDSAMYLCASSFAEGDTQYFGPGTRLTVL.

The chain couples TRBV20-1 to TRBJ2-1, with no clear D. Per germline, CDR1 DFQATT and CDR2 SNEGSKA (reference sequence). There are 11 residues in the CDR3. Trimming took 0 bases from V and 5 from J, leaving 2 bases between them. CDR3 protein: CSARDDNEQFF. DNA for the CDR3: TGCAGTGCTAGAGACGACAATGAGCAGTTCTTC.

The CDR3 DNA is TGCGCCAGCGCCACGTTAGCGGGGGGGCTCAATGAGCAGTTCTTC. It translates to CASATLAGGLNEQFF. The chain combines TRBV10-2 with TRBJ2-1; 11 nucleotides line up with TRBD2. V gave up 8 bases and J gave up 6 bases; unmatched junction bases: 9. Germline lookup yields CDR1 WSHSY and CDR2 SAAADI. The CDR3 is made up of 15 amino acids.

This chain joins TRBV7-3 and TRBJ2-2, with a possible D match to TRBD1 (6 bases). The V gene lost 5 bases and the J gene lost 3 bases, with 10 bases spanning the gap. The germline V gene has CDR1 SGHTA and CDR2 FQGTGA. The CDR3 runs to 14 residues. The CDR3 DNA is TGTGCCAGCAGCACAGGACAGCACACCGGGGAGCTGTTTTTT. Its translation: CASSTGQHTGELFF.

With regard to this clone: The same CDR3 arises from other DNA sequences in this sample as well. The V gene is TRBV5-1, the J gene TRBJ2-1, with 15 bases lining up with TRBD2. V trimming: 4 bases; J trimming: 4 bases; junction bases outside the gene matches: 3. This CDR3 contains 16 residues. Looked up from germline, CDR1 is SGHRS and CDR2 is YFSETQ. DNA of the CDR3: TGCGCCAGCAGCCTCGGGACTAGCGGGGGGTACAATGAGCAGTTCTTC. As protein: CASSLGTSGGYNEQFF.

The rearrangement links TRBV5-4 to TRBJ2-3, with 11 bases aligning to TRBD2. J was trimmed by 4 bases and V by 0 bases; bases with no gene match: 4. The germline gives CDR1 SGHNT, CDR2 YYREEE (reference sequence). The CDR3 contains 16 residues. This chain's CDR3 is CASSLDTSGGADTQYF. CDR3 DNA sequence: TGTGCCAGCAGCTTGGATACTAGCGGGGGAGCAGATACGCAGTATTTT.

The chain links TRBV24-1 to TRBJ2-1, with unresolved D. The CDR3 length is 16 residues. Germline V CDR1 and CDR2: KGHDR, SFDVKD. V was cut by 3 bases and J by 0 bases, with 11 bases left in between. The CDR3 coding sequence is TGTGCCACCAGTGATCAACTAATGGGCTCCTACAATGAGCAGTTCTTC. As protein: CATSDQLMGSYNEQFF.

The genes are TRBV3-1 (or the pseudogene TRBV3-2) and TRBJ1-4; D call uncertain. The germline CDR1 and CDR2 sequences are LGHDT and YNNKEL (reference sequence). Trimming removed 0 bases from V and 8 bases from J, with 7 bases in between. The CDR3 covers 13 residues. CDR3 loop: CASSQEAQEKLFF. The CDR3, as DNA: TGTGCCAGCAGCCAAGAGGCCCAGGAAAAACTGTTTTTT.

The chain combines TRBV6-5 with TRBJ1-1; possibly TRBD1 for D (5 bases). The CDR3 has 14 amino acids. The V gene's germline CDR1 is MNHEY and CDR2 SVGAGI. Trimming left V 6 bases short and J 7 bases short, with 18 bases between. The CDR3 sequence: CASRTASGFGEAFF. CDR3 coding DNA: TGTGCCAGCAGGACGGCATCAGGGTTTGGTGAAGCTTTCTTT.

The rearrangement uses TRBV29-1 and TRBJ2-1; TRBD1 agrees at 7 bases. Germline V gene lookup returns CDR1 SQVTM and CDR2 ANQGSEA. The CDR3 runs to 11 residues. Trimming removed 7 bases from V and 6 bases from J; junction bases left unmatched: 3. CDR3 protein: CSARDSNEQFF. The CDR3 coding sequence is TGCAGCGCTCGGGACAGCAATGAGCAGTTCTTC.

This clone was found once. The gene calls are TRBV5-1 and TRBJ2-7; TRBD1 matches 8 bases. CDR1 and CDR2 (germline): SGHRS, YFSETQ. The CDR3 is made up of 13 amino acids. The V and J ends lost 4 bases and 4 bases, in that order; junction bases with no gene match: 4. The CDR3 sequence: CASSQDREYEQYF. The CDR3 DNA reads as TGCGCCAGCAGCCAGGACAGGGAGTACGAGCAGTACTTC. The variable domain in full, with the rest retrieved from reference TRBV5-1 and TRBJ2-7, is KAGVTQTPRYLIKTRGQQVTLSCSPISGHRSVSWYQQTPGQGLQFLFEYFSETQRNKGNFPGRFSGRQFSNSRSEMNVSTLELGDSALYLCASSQDREYEQYFGPGTRLTVT.

The V gene is TRBV5-6, the J gene TRBJ2-7, with a tentative D call TRBD1 (5 bases). This CDR3 is 14 amino acids long. V was shortened by 2 bases and J by 1 base, with 10 bases between the two germline ends. Per germline, CDR1 SGHDT and CDR2 YYEEEE. The CDR3 here is CASSFVTASYEQYF. CDR3 DNA sequence: TGTGCCAGCAGCTTCGTGACAGCTTCCTACGAGCAGTACTTC.